This entry lists 10 T cell receptor beta chains sequenced from one sample in a study of T cell repertoires in cytomegalovirus infection (dated by TCRdb to about 2019). Their specific antigens are unknown. Sequencing was performed on an Illumina HiSeq 1500. Clones were called with MiXCR by TCRdb after fastp trimmed the public reads at Q25, and only in-frame beta chains were retained. Every entry covers one CDR3 protein and lists the most common genes and DNA from its rows. The sample contains some 130,000 distinct CDR3 sequences, about 24% of them found a single time. Jointly, the top ten make up 34% of the sample. Sequenced input: PBMCs, sequenced either directly or after in vitro stimulation (not recorded which). Every receptor here comes from a human donor in good health (CMV status not recorded). Some clones in this sample may be carry-over from other donors' samples.

This clonotype showed up many times. This chain joins TRBV4-1 and TRBJ2-1; D unclear. V was cut by 0 bases and J by 4 bases, with 4 bases left in between. CDR1 is MGHRA, CDR2 YSYEKL, per germline. The CDR3 is 13 amino acids. The CDR3 region is CASSQDGYNEQFF. CDR3 nucleotide sequence: TGCGCCAGCAGCCAAGACGGTTACAATGAGCAGTTCTTC.

The table lists this clonotype with a few counts. V and J are TRBV28 and TRBJ1-2, with D possibly TRBD1 on 6 matching bases. V dropped 7 bases and J dropped 4 bases, with 19 bases sitting between them. Germline assignment: CDR1 MDHEN and CDR2 SYDVKM. The CDR3 loop spans 15 amino acids. The CDR3 DNA reads TGTGCCAGCACCCACGCAGGGGCAATGAGCTATGGCTACACCTTC. Encoded protein: CASTHAGAMSYGYTF.

The V call is TRBV7-8, the J call TRBJ2-7; 11 bases match TRBD1. The CDR3 spans 15 residues. Unmatched junction bases numbered 6, after V lost 5 bases and J lost 3 bases. Germline values: CDR1 SGHVS, CDR2 FQNEAQ. CDR3 sequence: CASSRGGTGGYEQYV. CDR3 coding DNA: TGTGCCAGCAGCCGAGGAGGGACAGGGGGCTACGAGCAGTACGTC.

For the CDR3, the DNA is TGCGCCAGCAGCCAATACCGACTGGGGGCGGTTCAGTACTTC. Amino acid sequence: CASSQYRLGAVQYF. The genes are TRBV4-1 and TRBJ2-4; D may be TRBD1 (6 bases). Germline V gene sequence: CDR1 MGHRA, CDR2 YSYEKL. Trimming cost V 2 bases and J 11 bases, with 16 bases left between them. This CDR3 is built from 14 residues.

This clonotype has just a few counts. This sequence joins TRBV20-1 and TRBJ2-3; 10 bases fit TRBD2. Germline lookup yields CDR1 DFQATT and CDR2 SNEGSKA (reference sequence). The CDR3 is 18 residues long. The CDR3 here is CDGFEREGLPHTVDTQYF. The CDR3 nucleotides read TGCGACGGATTCGAGCGGGAGGGGCTGCCACACACAGTAGATACGCAGTATTTT.

The gene calls are TRBV27 and TRBJ2-3; D ambiguous. Germline V gene lookup returns CDR1 MNHEY and CDR2 SMNVEV (reference sequence). Trimming removed 5 bases at V and 2 bases at J, with 17 bases between. The CDR3 length is 16 residues. CDR3 nucleotide sequence: TGTGCCAGCAGTCGAAAAGGACCGGGCAACACAGATACGCAGTATTTT. Translating it yields CASSRKGPGNTDTQYF.

The chain has TRBV20-1 and TRBJ2-3; 10 bases are a match to TRBD2. Germline loops: CDR1 DFQATT, CDR2 SNEGSKA (reference sequence). With 5 bases clipped from V and 1 base from J, the junction kept 6 bases outside the gene matches. The CDR3 contains 15 residues. CDR3 in amino acids: CSAPPGTSGTDTQYF. In DNA form, the CDR3 reads TGCAGTGCTCCTCCCGGGACTAGCGGCACAGATACGCAGTATTTT.

Ten or more counts support this clonotype. The chain joins TRBV7-2 to TRBJ1-1; tentative D call: TRBD1 (6 bases). Germline CDR1 is SGHTA and CDR2 is FQGNSA. The CDR3 is made up of 14 amino acids. Trimming pared 7 bases from V and 8 bases from J, leaving 20 bases between. The CDR3 is CASTPSRGLAEAFF. The CDR3 region has the DNA TGTGCCAGCACCCCTAGCAGGGGTTTGGCAGAAGCTTTCTTT.

Many counts were recorded for this clonotype. The genes are TRBV29-1 and TRBJ2-1; D is ambiguous. This CDR3 is built from 11 residues. V was pared by 4 bases and J by 10 bases, with 11 bases between. Germline-derived CDR1 and CDR2 are SQVTM and ANQGSEA. The CDR3 sequence: CSVGPGQEQFF. In DNA form, the CDR3 reads TGCAGCGTTGGTCCCGGGCAGGAGCAGTTCTTC.

In its sample, this clonotype was seen a few times. This sequence joins TRBV2 and TRBJ2-7; 10 bases map to TRBD1. J was trimmed by 4 bases and V by 8 bases; bases with no gene match: 5. The CDR3 sequence is 13 residues long. CDR1 is SNHLY, CDR2 FYNNEI, per germline. The CDR3 is CASRDRGLYEQYV. In DNA, the CDR3 is TGTGCCAGCCGGGACAGGGGTTTGTACGAGCAGTACGTC.